The 14 T cell receptor beta chains below all came from one sample that was sequenced in a study of cytomegalovirus exposure and HLA in healthy donors. Amplification used 60 Vbeta primers and 13 Jbeta primers. Here immunoSEQ multiplex PCR was the method, and the copy in TCRdb shows in-frame clones only, minus some. The sample lists a few hundred thousand clones; approximately 80% were seen once. Sequencing was performed on PBMCs. The source is a man aged 30 to 45 in good health and CMV-seronegative.

The chain links TRBV13 to TRBJ2-7, with D perhaps matching TRBD2 (6 bases). The V and J ends lost 4 bases and 3 bases respectively, with 7 bases between them. The germline V gene has CDR1 PRHDT and CDR2 FYEKMQ (reference sequence). This CDR3 comprises 12 residues. The CDR3 loop is CASSWGGYEQYF. The CDR3 DNA reads as TGTGCCAGCAGCTGGGGAGGCTACGAGCAGTACTTC.

CDR3 protein: CASSQDLNTEAFF. CDR3 nucleotides: TGTGCCAGCAGCCAAGACTTGAACACTGAAGCTTTCTTT. The rearrangement joins TRBV14 to TRBJ1-1; no reliable D call. The CDR3 is 13 amino acids. CDR1 is SGHDN and CDR2 is FVKESK in the germline V gene. The ends were cut back, 0 bases at V and 0 bases at J, with 2 bases in the middle.

The V call is TRBV2, the J call TRBJ2-7; TRBD1 matches 7 bases. The CDR3 extends over 13 amino acids. Germline lookup yields CDR1 SNHLY and CDR2 FYNNEI. The V gene end was trimmed by 6 bases and the J gene end by 0 bases; junction bases not matched to a gene: 2. CDR3 protein: CASRWDSSYEQYF. The CDR3 DNA reads as TGTGCCAGCAGGTGGGACAGCTCCTACGAGCAGTACTTC.

This clone was detected only once. V and J are TRBV7-6 and TRBJ2-1; the match to TRBD2 covers 11 bases. The CDR3 has 16 amino acids. The V gene end was trimmed by 4 bases and the J gene end by 1 base; junction bases not matched to a gene: 3. Germline-derived CDR1 and CDR2 are SGHVS and FNYEAQ. CDR3 in amino acids: CASSSTSGGSYNEQFF. The DNA for the CDR3 is TGTGCCAGCAGCTCCACTAGCGGGGGTTCCTACAATGAGCAGTTCTTC. Full variable domain (remainder filled in from reference TRBV7-6 and TRBJ2-1): GAGVSQSPRYKVTKRGQDVALRCDPISGHVSLYWYRQALGQGPEFLTYFNYEAQQDKSGLPNDRFSAERPEGSISTLTIQRTEQRDSAMYRCASSSTSGGSYNEQFFGPGTRLTVL.

The genes are TRBV2 and TRBJ2-1; no firm D call. The CDR3 length is 15 residues. CDR1 and CDR2 (germline): SNHLY, FYNNEI. V was shortened by 2 bases and J by 0 bases, with 8 bases between the two germline ends. The CDR3 nucleotides read TGTGCCAGCAGTGAAATGTCTCTCTCCTACAATGAGCAGTTCTTC. Residues: CASSEMSLSYNEQFF.

The chain couples TRBV29-1 to TRBJ2-1; 7 bases fit TRBD1. V gave up 7 bases and J gave up 0 bases; unmatched junction bases: 0. CDR1 is SQVTM, CDR2 ANQGSEA, per germline. The CDR3 consists of 12 residues. The DNA for the CDR3 is TGCAGCGGACAGGGCTCCTACAATGAGCAGTTCTTC. As protein: CSGQGSYNEQFF.

The J gene is TRBJ2-3, the V gene TRBV10-3, with D possibly TRBD2 on 5 matching bases. CDR1 and CDR2 from the germline V gene are ENHRY and SYGVKD. The V and J ends lost 8 bases and 0 bases respectively, with 9 bases between them. The CDR3 length is 13 residues. CDR3 nucleotides: TGTGCCATCTCCCGGACTAGCACAGATACGCAGTATTTT. This sequence encodes CAISRTSTDTQYF.

This clone came up once. The V call is TRBV28, the J call TRBJ1-2, with a possible D match to TRBD1 (6 bases). The CDR3 contains 15 residues. Germline V gene sequence: CDR1 MDHEN, CDR2 SYDVKM. V was cut by 5 bases and J by 3 bases, with 16 bases left in between. Written as DNA, the CDR3 is TGTGCCAGCAGTACCCCGGGGGGGGGCGACTATGGCTACACCTTC. This sequence encodes CASSTPGGGDYGYTF.

This clone was observed a few times. J is TRBJ2-7 and V is TRBV7-2; D is unclear. The CDR3 runs 12 residues. V lost 5 bases, J lost 1 base, and 6 bases lay in between. Per the germline V gene, CDR1 is SGHTA and CDR2 is FQGNSA. The CDR3 DNA is TGTGCCAGCAGCGCGCCTTCCTACGAGCAGTACTTC. Amino acids: CASSAPSYEQYF.

The J gene is TRBJ1-4, the V gene TRBV5-5; D may be TRBD1 (5 bases). The V gene lost 3 bases and the J gene lost 5 bases, with 14 bases spanning the gap. The CDR3 spans 15 residues. The germline CDR1 and CDR2 sequences are SGHKS and YYEKEE (reference sequence). DNA for the CDR3: TGTGCCAGCAGCTCTAGGGGCCACCGCAATGAAAAACTGTTTTTT. Translated: CASSSRGHRNEKLFF. Combining the CDR3 with reference TRBV5-5 and TRBJ1-4 gives the whole variable domain DAGVTQSPTHLIKTRGQQVTLRCSPISGHKSVSWYQQVLGQGPQFIFQYYEKEERGRGNFPDRFSARQFPNYSSELNVNALLLGDSALYLCASSSRGHRNEKLFFGSGTQLSVL.

The CDR3 region has the DNA TGCGCCAGCAGCACTGGGACAGGGATAAACTATGGCTACACCTTC. It encodes CASSTGTGINYGYTF. The chain recombines TRBV10-2 with TRBJ1-2; TRBD1 matches 9 bases. Losses at the gene ends were 6 bases for V and 2 bases for J; bases not matched to a gene: 7. CDR3 length: 15 residues. CDR1 and CDR2 (germline): WSHSY, SAAADI.

J is TRBJ1-1 and V is TRBV18; a weak D match, TRBD1 (5 bases). Germline V gives CDR1 KGHSH, CDR2 LQKENI. Trimming removed 3 bases at V and 1 base at J, with 9 bases between. The CDR3 is made up of 14 amino acids. The CDR3 loop reads CASSPGGGNTEAFF. Written as DNA, the CDR3 is TGTGCCAGCTCACCCGGGGGAGGGAACACTGAAGCTTTCTTT.

As for this clone: Other DNA sequences within the sample encode an identical CDR3. The chain carries TRBV5-1 and TRBJ2-5; D is possibly TRBD1 (5 bases). This CDR3 has 15 amino acids. V lost 0 bases and J lost 5, with 14 bases in between. From germline, CDR1 is SGHRS and CDR2 YFSETQ. Here the CDR3 DNA reads TGCGCCAGCAGCTTGGCCGGACAAGGGTTGGAGACCCAGTACTTC. Translating gives CASSLAGQGLETQYF.

There are a few counts of this clone. The chain has TRBV27 and TRBJ2-7; D gene unclear. Germline V lookup: CDR1 MNHEY, CDR2 SMNVEV (reference sequence). The length of the CDR3 is 14 residues. V was shortened by 5 bases and J by 3 bases, with 14 bases between the two germline ends. CDR3 coding DNA: TGTGCCAGCAGTATAACCCCCGCCGGCTACGAGCAGTACTTC. As protein: CASSITPAGYEQYF.